This TCR beta chain was captured by sequencing in a study of T cell responses to AZD1222 COVID-19 vaccine. Only in-frame clones appear in the TCRdb table, and some are missing; sequencing was by immunoSEQ multiplex PCR. This repertoire shows tens of thousands of clones, roughly 75% found once; its top ten account for about 51%. The sequence was collected from an adult who received the AZD1222 COVID-19 vaccine. The input for sequencing was peripheral blood, taken 28 days after the second AZD1222 dose.

The CDR3 sequence: CASKKNTNTGELFF. In DNA form, the CDR3 reads TGCGCCAGCAAAAAAAATACGAACACCGGGGAGCTGTTTTTT. The chain couples TRBV5-1 to TRBJ2-2; D not certain. CDR3 size: 14 residues. Trimming took off 6 bases at V and 0 bases at J, with 9 bases between the two ends. Germline-derived CDR1 and CDR2 are SGHRS and YFSETQ. The full variable domain, its missing parts supplied by reference TRBV5-1 and TRBJ2-2, is KAGVTQTPRYLIKTRGQQVTLSCSPISGHRSVSWYQQTPGQGLQFLFEYFSETQRNKGNFPGRFSGRQFSNSRSEMNVSTLELGDSALYLCASKKNTNTGELFFGEGSRLTVL.